Described below is a single T cell receptor beta chain sequence and its context. Antigen specificity is unknown. This record belongs to a study of cytomegalovirus exposure and HLA in healthy donors. Study-wide context: As an earlier analysis found, about 179 million T cells yielded fewer than 130 million unique TCR beta sequences.

The PCR made use of 60 Vbeta and 13 Jbeta primers. Profiled with immunoSEQ multiplex PCR; TCRdb holds only in-frame clones, not every one. This table holds fewer than 130,000 clones, 60% to 70% found once. The CDR3 is 14 residues long. Trimming at V came to 7 bases and at J to 0 bases, leaving 6 bases not matched to a gene. Study results and limitations: Exclusion as indistinguishable affected some V segments, including TRBV6-2 and TRBV6-3. An assumption of roughly uniform sequencing depth across donors underlay the presence/absence analyses.

Input material: PBMCs. The gene calls are TRBV5-3 and TRBJ1-2; 7 bases agree with TRBD1. TRBV5-3 is an open reading frame, and its role is uncertain. This sequence was found in a man aged 30-40 years in good health and CMV-seropositive. CDR3 nucleotides: TGTGCCAGACCCAGACAGGGCCCTAACTATGGCTACACCTTC. Its protein is CARPRQGPNYGYTF.